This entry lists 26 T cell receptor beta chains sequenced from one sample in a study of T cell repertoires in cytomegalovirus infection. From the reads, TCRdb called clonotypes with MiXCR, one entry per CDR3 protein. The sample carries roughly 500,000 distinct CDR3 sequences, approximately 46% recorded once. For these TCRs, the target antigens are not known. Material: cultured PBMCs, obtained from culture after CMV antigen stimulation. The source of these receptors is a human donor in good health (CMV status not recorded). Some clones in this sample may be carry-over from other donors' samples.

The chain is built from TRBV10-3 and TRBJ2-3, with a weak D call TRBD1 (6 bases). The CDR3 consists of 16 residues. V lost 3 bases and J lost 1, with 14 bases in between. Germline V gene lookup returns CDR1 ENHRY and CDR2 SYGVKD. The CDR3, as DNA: TGTGCCATCAGTGACTACCGGGACAAAGGCACAGATACGCAGTATTTT. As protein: CAISDYRDKGTDTQYF.

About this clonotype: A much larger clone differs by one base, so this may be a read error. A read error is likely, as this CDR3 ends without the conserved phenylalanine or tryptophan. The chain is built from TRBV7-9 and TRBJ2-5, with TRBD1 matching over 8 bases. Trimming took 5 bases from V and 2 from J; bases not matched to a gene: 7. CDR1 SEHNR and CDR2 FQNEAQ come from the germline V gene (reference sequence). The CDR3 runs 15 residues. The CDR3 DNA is TGTGCCAGCAGCCCCCGGACAGGGTCGCAAGAGACCCAGTACGTC. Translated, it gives CASSPRTGSQETQYV.

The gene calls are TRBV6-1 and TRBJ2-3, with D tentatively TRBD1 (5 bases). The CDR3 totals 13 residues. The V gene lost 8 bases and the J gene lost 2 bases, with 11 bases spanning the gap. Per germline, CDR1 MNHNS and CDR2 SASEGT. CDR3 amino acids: CASFQGNTDTQYF. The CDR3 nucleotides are TGTGCCAGCTTTCAGGGTAACACAGATACGCAGTATTTT.

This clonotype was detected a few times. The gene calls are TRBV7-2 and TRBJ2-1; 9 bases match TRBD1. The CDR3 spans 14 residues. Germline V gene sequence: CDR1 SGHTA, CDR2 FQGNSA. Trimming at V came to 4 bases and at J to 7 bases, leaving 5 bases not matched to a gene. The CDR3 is CASSSRTGANEQFF. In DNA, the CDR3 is TGTGCCAGCAGCTCTAGGACAGGGGCGAATGAGCAGTTCTTC. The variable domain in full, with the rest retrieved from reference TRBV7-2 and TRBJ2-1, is GAGVSQSPSNKVTEKGKDVELRCDPISGHTALYWYRQSLGQGLEFLIYFQGNSAPDKSGLPSDRFSAERTGGSVSTLTIQRTQQEDSAVYLCASSSRTGANEQFFGPGTRLTVL.

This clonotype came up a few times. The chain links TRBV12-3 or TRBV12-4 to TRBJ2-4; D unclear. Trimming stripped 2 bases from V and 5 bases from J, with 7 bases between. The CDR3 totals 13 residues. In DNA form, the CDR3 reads TGTGCCAGCAGTTTAAGTCAGCAAAACATTCAGTACTTC. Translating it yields CASSLSQQNIQYF.

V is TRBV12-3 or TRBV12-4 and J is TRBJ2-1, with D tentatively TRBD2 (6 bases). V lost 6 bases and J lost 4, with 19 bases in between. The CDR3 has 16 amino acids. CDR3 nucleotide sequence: TGTGCCAGCAGGGGCCCGATGCGGGGTTGGTACAATGAGCAGTTCTTC. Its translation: CASRGPMRGWYNEQFF.

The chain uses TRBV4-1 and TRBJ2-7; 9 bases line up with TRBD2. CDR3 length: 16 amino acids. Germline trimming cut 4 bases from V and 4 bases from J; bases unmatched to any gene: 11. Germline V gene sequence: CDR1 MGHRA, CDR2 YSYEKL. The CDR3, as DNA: TGCGCCAGCAGCCTTAGTGGCGGGAGGGCCGTTTACGAGCAGTACTTC. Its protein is CASSLSGGRAVYEQYF.

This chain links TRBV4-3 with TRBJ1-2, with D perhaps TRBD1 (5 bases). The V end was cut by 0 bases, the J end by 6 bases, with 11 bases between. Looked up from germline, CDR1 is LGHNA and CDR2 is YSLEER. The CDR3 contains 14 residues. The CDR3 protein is CASSQDDSADGYTF. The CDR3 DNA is TGCGCCAGCAGCCAAGATGACAGCGCCGATGGCTACACCTTC.

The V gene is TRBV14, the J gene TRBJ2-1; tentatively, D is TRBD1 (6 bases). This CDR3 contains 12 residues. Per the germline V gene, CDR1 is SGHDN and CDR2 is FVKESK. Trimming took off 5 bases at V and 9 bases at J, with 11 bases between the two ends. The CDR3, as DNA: TGTGCCAGCAGCTACAGGGACACTGAGCAGTTCTTC. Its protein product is CASSYRDTEQFF.

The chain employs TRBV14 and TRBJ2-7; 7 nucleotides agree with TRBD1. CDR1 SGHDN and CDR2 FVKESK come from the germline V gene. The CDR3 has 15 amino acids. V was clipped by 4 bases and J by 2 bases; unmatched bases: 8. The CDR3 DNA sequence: TGTGCCAGCAGCCTCTCCAGGGGACAGACCTACGAGCAGTACTTC. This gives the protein CASSLSRGQTYEQYF.

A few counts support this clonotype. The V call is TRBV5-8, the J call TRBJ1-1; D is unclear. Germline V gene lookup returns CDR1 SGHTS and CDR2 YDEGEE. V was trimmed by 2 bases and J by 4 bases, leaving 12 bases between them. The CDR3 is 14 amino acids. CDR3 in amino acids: CASSFPGRATEAFF. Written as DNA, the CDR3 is TGTGCCAGCAGCTTCCCCGGCCGAGCCACTGAAGCTTTCTTT.

The CDR3 here is CASSLGGGPSSYNEQFF. CDR3 in DNA: TGTGCCAGCAGCTTAGGGGGGGGACCGAGCTCCTACAATGAGCAGTTCTTC. The chain carries TRBV11-2 and TRBJ2-1; 7 nucleotides agree with TRBD2. The V segment lost 1 base and the J segment 0 bases; nucleotides outside the gene matches: 6. CDR1 is SGHAT and CDR2 is FQNNGV in the germline V gene. This CDR3 is built from 17 residues.

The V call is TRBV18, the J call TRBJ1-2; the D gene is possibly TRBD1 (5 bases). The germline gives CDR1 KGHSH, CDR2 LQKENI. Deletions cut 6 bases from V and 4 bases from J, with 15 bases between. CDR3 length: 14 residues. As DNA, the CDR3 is TGTGCCAGCTCCCCCGAGACGGGACGCTATGGCTACACCTTC. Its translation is CASSPETGRYGYTF.

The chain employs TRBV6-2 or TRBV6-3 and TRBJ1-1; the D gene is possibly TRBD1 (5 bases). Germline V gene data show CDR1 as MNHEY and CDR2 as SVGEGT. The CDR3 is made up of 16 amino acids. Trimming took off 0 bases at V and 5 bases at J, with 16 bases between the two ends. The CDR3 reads CASSYSIRQGGTEAFF. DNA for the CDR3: TGTGCCAGCAGTTACTCGATCCGGCAGGGAGGTACTGAAGCTTTCTTT.

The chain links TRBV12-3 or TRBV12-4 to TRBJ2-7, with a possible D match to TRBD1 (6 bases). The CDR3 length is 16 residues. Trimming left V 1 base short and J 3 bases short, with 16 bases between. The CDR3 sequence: CASSLGRGSGIYEQYF. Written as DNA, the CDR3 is TGTGCCAGCAGTTTAGGTAGGGGGAGTGGAATCTACGAGCAGTACTTC.

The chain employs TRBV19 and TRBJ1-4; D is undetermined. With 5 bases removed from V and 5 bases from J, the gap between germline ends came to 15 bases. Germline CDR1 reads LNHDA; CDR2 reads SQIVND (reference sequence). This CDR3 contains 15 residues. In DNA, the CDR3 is TGTGCCAGTAGTGCTGACCGTCAAAGGAATGAAAAACTGTTTTTT. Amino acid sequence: CASSADRQRNEKLFF.

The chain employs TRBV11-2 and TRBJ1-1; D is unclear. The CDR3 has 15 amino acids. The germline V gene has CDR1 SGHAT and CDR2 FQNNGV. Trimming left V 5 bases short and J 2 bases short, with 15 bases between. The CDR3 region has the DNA TGTGCCAGCAGCCGTTTAAGGGTTAGAAACACTGAAGCTTTCTTT. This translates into CASSRLRVRNTEAFF.

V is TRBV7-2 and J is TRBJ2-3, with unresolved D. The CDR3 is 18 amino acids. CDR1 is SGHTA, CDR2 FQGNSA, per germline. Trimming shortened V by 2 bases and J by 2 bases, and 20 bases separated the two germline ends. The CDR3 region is CASSLYPPFREYTDTQYF. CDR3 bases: TGTGCCAGCAGCTTATACCCCCCATTCCGAGAATACACAGATACGCAGTATTTT. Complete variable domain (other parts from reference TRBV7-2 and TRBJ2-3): GAGVSQSPSNKVTEKGKDVELRCDPISGHTALYWYRQSLGQGLEFLIYFQGNSAPDKSGLPSDRFSAERTGGSVSTLTIQRTQQEDSAVYLCASSLYPPFREYTDTQYFGPGTRLTVL.

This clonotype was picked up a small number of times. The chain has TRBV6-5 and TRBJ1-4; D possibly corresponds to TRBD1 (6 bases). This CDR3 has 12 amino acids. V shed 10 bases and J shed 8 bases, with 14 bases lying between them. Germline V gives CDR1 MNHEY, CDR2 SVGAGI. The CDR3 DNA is TGTGCCACAAGGGGGGATTACGAAAAACTGTTTTTT. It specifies CATRGDYEKLFF.

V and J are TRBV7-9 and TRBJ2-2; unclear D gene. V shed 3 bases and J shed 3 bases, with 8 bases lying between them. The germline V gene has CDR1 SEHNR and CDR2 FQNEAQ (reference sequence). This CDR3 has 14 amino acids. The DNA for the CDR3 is TGTGCCAGCAGCTTTGGCACCCACACCGGGGAGCTGTTTTTT. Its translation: CASSFGTHTGELFF.

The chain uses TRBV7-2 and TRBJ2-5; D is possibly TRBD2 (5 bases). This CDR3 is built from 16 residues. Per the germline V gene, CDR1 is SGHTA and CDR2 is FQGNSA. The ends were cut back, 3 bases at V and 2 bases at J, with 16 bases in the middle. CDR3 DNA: TGTGCCAGCAGCTTTAAGGCTCGACGGGGACAAGAGACCCAGTACTTC. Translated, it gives CASSFKARRGQETQYF.

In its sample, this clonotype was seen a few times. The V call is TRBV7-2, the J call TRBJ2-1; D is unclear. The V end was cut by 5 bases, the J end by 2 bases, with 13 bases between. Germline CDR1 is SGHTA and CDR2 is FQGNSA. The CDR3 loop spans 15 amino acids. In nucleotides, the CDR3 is TGTGCCAGCAGCGCAGTGGGTCGGGCCTACAATGAGCAGTTCTTC. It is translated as CASSAVGRAYNEQFF.

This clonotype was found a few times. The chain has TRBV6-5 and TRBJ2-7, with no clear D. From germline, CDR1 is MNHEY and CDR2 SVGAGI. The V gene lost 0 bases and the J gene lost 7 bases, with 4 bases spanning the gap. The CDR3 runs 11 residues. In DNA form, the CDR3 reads TGTGCCAGCAGTTACTCTCGGGAGCAGTACTTC. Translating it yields CASSYSREQYF.

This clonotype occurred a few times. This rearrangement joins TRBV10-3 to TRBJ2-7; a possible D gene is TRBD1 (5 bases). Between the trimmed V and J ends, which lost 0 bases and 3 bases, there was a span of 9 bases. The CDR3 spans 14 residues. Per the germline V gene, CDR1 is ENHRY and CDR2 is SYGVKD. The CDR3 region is CAISESATDYEQYF. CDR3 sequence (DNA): TGTGCCATCAGTGAGTCTGCGACAGACTACGAGCAGTACTTC.

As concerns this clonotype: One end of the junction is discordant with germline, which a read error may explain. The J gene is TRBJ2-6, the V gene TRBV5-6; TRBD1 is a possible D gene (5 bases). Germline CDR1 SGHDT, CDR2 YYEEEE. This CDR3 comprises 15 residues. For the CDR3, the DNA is TGTGCCAGCAGCGCGACACGCTCTGGGGCCAACGCCCTGACTTTC. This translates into CASSATRSGANALTF.

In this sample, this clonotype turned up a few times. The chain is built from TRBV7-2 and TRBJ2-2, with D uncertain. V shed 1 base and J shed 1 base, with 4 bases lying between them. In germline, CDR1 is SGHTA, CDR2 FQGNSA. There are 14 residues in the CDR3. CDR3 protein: CASSLDVNTGELFF. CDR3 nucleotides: TGTGCCAGCAGCTTAGACGTGAACACCGGGGAGCTGTTTTTT.